This T cell receptor (beta chain) was profiled in a study of cytotoxic CD8 clonotypes in ibrutinib-treated CLL (dated by TCRdb to about 2021). Concerning the study at large: The cohort included roughly 15 treatment-naive and eleven to twelve relapsed/refractory patients; 17 to 18 were IGHV unmutated. Responses were partial in 24 patients and complete in 2; after median around 72 months follow-up, roughly 15 stayed in remission and around 12 progressed. Response samples were obtained after a median of approximately eleven months of treatment, with a range of about 6 to 36 months. On average, each sample had hundreds of thousands of productive templates and under 95,000 productive rearrangements. Longitudinal samples were available for about 30% of the roughly 86 trial participants. Cryopreserved peripheral blood mononuclear cells were obtained before treatment, at response, and at either sustained remission or disease progression. Every remission and progressive disease sample was obtained while ibrutinib was still being received by the patients.

Via the germline V gene (reference sequence), CDR1 is GTSNPN and CDR2 SVGIG. The CDR3 has 14 amino acids, counting the end cysteine and phenylalanine. The entry retains the CDR3 DNA only, 42 bases that are in frame from base 1. At the junction V is shortened by 2 bases and J by 7 bases, with 12 bases in between. This clone was counted many times. Its specific antigen is unknown. There are no base qualities to consult, and no much larger clone falls within one base. The time point label here, explained by the study, means: around 25 months on ibrutinib. Around 2 micrograms of genomic DNA were extracted from cryopreserved PBMCs for TCR beta library preparation. Longitudinal blood samples from CLL patients on ibrutinib monotherapy were analyzed using high-throughput TCR beta sequencing. The patients were enrolled in a single-center, open-label phase 2 trial of ibrutinib monotherapy. Results and caveats for the whole study, not just this receptor: Sustained-remission and progressing patients did not have matched sampling times, and lymph node repertoires were not examined. Public clonotypes were found to be uncommon and were observed to contract or remain stable during treatment; the increase in clonality was shown to reflect expansion of private clonotypes at ibrutinib response. Baseline clonality was found to be higher than that of age-matched healthy donors and was strongly correlated with circulating CD8+ T-cell counts. Clonality increased at ibrutinib response, stayed stable in sustained remission, and fell back toward baseline at progression.

Each clonotype received, on average, about 10x coverage in deep resolution sequencing performed on a MiSeq, where the target depth lay between 1 in 1 million and 1 in 200,000 T cells. The immunoSEQ hsTCRB Kit was used to generate TCR beta libraries. Regarding the original processing steps: The data were analyzed with ImmunoSEQ Analyzer and ImmunoSEQ Data Assistant, and V, D and J gene assignments followed IMGT definitions. Clonality, with values ranging from 0 to 1, was calculated as one minus the normalized Shannon entropy of productive rearrangement frequencies. Only overrepresented clonotypes making up at least 0.05% of each patient's repertoire were included in the public clonotype analysis. About a dozen age-matched healthy donor repertoires from immuneACCESS served as clonality controls. TCRdb took this table from immuneACCESS and kept in-frame rearrangements with V and J called. Such tables lack part of the clones; where checked against another copy, unresolved V genes explain under half of the gap, and the rest is unexplained. The V and J calls and clone size come from that table; D and trimming were worked out from the DNA. The sample includes about 120,000 clones, with 58% observed a single time. The ten largest make up approximately 35% of the sample.

Recombination connected TRBV30 to TRBJ1-6; the best D guess is TRBD1, with 6 bases matching. Specimen: PBMCs, collected after 24 months of ibrutinib treatment. The receptor was isolated from a human donor with chronic lymphocytic leukemia. The CDR3 region: CAWSRTEVNSPLHF. In nucleotides, the sequence is TGTGCCTGGAGTAGGACAGAGGTCAATTCACCCCTCCACTTT.